The 26 T cell receptor beta chains below all came from one sample that was sequenced in a study of CD8 T cells in Susac syndrome. A quantity of roughly 0.5 to 1 ug RNA underwent reverse transcription using random hexamers. TCRdb itself ran the immunoSEQ multiplex PCR reads through MiXCR, one entry per CDR3 protein. Counted here are 180,000 or so distinct CDR3 sequences, more than 90% occurring once; the ten biggest clones make up over 0.12%. The sequenced sample was CD4+ T cells from PBMCs. The receptor set was obtained from a human donor in good health.

The rearrangement uses TRBV29-1 and TRBJ2-4, with 7 bases fitting TRBD1. After removal of 4 bases from V and 3 bases from J, the junction contained 9 bases not matched to a gene. The CDR3 consists of 15 residues. CDR1 and CDR2 from the germline V gene are SQVTM and ANQGSEA. The CDR3 reads CSVGRQGVGKNIQYF. CDR3 nucleotides: TGCAGCGTTGGGAGACAGGGCGTTGGCAAAAACATTCAGTACTTC.

For the CDR3, the DNA is TGTGCCAGCAGTTACCCGCCGGGGGGTACGCAGTATTTT. The encoded protein is CASSYPPGGTQYF. The chain carries TRBV27 and TRBJ2-3, with 7 bases fitting TRBD2. The CDR3 sequence is 13 residues long. Germline trimming cut 4 bases from V and 8 bases from J; bases unmatched to any gene: 6. Germline V gene sequence: CDR1 MNHEY, CDR2 SMNVEV (reference sequence).

This sequence joins TRBV20-1 and TRBJ1-5; D gene unclear. This CDR3 has 13 residues. The germline V and J ends were trimmed by 3 bases and 6 bases, with 12 bases remaining between them. CDR1 is DFQATT, CDR2 SNEGSKA, per germline (reference sequence). The CDR3 sequence is CSASDLGGQPQHF. The CDR3 coding sequence is TGCAGTGCTAGCGACCTAGGAGGTCAGCCCCAGCATTTT.

The chain couples TRBV20-1 to TRBJ2-1; TRBD2 aligns across 16 bases. The CDR3 is 20 amino acids. Losses at the gene ends were 2 bases for V and 9 bases for J; bases not matched to a gene: 19. Germline assignment: CDR1 DFQATT and CDR2 SNEGSKA (reference sequence). The CDR3 is CSARRPGTSGGAGYSGEQFF. In DNA, the CDR3 is TGCAGTGCTAGACGTCCCGGGACTAGCGGGGGGGCCGGGTATTCGGGTGAGCAGTTCTTC.

Notes on this clonotype: At one end the junction does not follow the germline gene, possibly because of a read error. The chain joins TRBV18 to TRBJ1-5; tentatively, D is TRBD1 (6 bases). CDR1 and CDR2 from the germline V gene are KGHSH and LQKENI. CDR3 length: 16 amino acids. The CDR3: CASSPQGNVGNQPQHF. DNA of the CDR3: TGTGCCAGCTCGCCACAGGGTAACGTGGGCAATCAGCCCCAGCATTTT. Full variable domain (remainder filled in from reference TRBV18 and TRBJ1-5): NAGVMQNPRHLVRRRGQEARLRCSPMKGHSHVYWYRQLPEEGLKFMVYLQKENIIDESGMPKERFSAEFPKEGPSILRIQQVVRGDSAAYFCASSPQGNVGNQPQHFGDGTRLSIL.

The V and J genes are TRBV29-1 and TRBJ1-2; TRBD1 matches at 8 bases. CDR1 and CDR2 (germline): SQVTM, ANQGSEA. The CDR3 length is 15 residues. V trimming: 0 bases; J trimming: 3 bases; junction bases outside the gene matches: 6. For the CDR3, the DNA is TGCAGCGTTGAAGAGGATCAGGGGGCACACTATGGCTACACCTTC. Protein: CSVEEDQGAHYGYTF. The full variable domain, rest sourced from reference TRBV29-1 and TRBJ1-2, is SAVISQKPSRDICQRGTSLTIQCQVDSQVTMMFWYRQQPGQSLTLIATANQGSEATYESGFVIDKFPISRPNLTFSTLTVSNMSPEDSSIYLCSVEEDQGAHYGYTFGSGTRLTVV.

The chain uses TRBV12-3 or TRBV12-4 and TRBJ2-6; D is unresolved. The CDR3 extends over 13 amino acids. Trimming removed 6 bases from V and 2 bases from J, with 5 bases in between. The CDR3 DNA reads as TGTGCCAGCAGGGTTCCTGGGGCCAACGTCCTGACTTTC. Translating it yields CASRVPGANVLTF.

The V call is TRBV4-2, the J call TRBJ1-2, with no clear D. CDR1 and CDR2 (germline): LGHNA, YNFKEQ. There are 12 residues in the CDR3. V dropped 4 bases and J dropped 8 bases, with 11 bases sitting between them. Here the CDR3 DNA reads TGTGCCAGCAGCCTTCGGTACACCGGCTACACCTTC. Amino acids: CASSLRYTGYTF.

The gene calls are TRBV3-1 and TRBJ2-1; TRBD2 agrees at 8 bases. This CDR3 region has 15 residues. Germline V gives CDR1 LGHDT, CDR2 YNNKEL (reference sequence). The trim removed 2 bases at V and 9 bases at J, leaving 9 bases unmatched. CDR3 in DNA: TGTGCCAGCAGCCAACCGGGCCCTGCGGGAGGTGAGCAGTTCTTC. Protein product: CASSQPGPAGGEQFF.

This clonotype is a singleton in its sample. The chain joins TRBV28 to TRBJ2-7; D is tentatively TRBD1 or TRBD2 (7 bases each). Germline assignment: CDR1 MDHEN and CDR2 SYDVKM. The CDR3 has 14 amino acids. Trimming removed 5 bases at V and 5 bases at J, with 16 bases between. The CDR3 sequence is CASSGRGPLNEQYF. DNA for the CDR3: TGTGCCAGCAGTGGGAGGGGGCCATTGAACGAGCAGTACTTC.

The chain links TRBV5-4 to TRBJ2-2, with 8 bases matching TRBD2. The germline CDR1 and CDR2 sequences are SGHNT and YYREEE (reference sequence). CDR3 length: 16 residues. The junction had 5 bases not matched to a gene; V was cut back by 1 base and J by 3 bases. CDR3 amino acids: CASSLLAGPDTGELFF. CDR3 DNA sequence: TGTGCCAGCAGCTTGTTAGCGGGGCCCGACACCGGGGAGCTGTTTTTT. Combining the CDR3 with reference TRBV5-4 and TRBJ2-2 gives the whole variable domain ETGVTQSPTHLIKTRGQQVTLRCSSQSGHNTVSWYQQALGQGPQFIFQYYREEENGRGNFPPRFSGLQFPNYSSELNVNALELDDSALYLCASSLLAGPDTGELFFGEGSRLTVL.

In its sample, this clonotype was seen once. The rearrangement links TRBV20-1 to TRBJ2-3, with TRBD2 identical over 7 bases. Germline values: CDR1 DFQATT, CDR2 SNEGSKA (reference sequence). The CDR3 loop spans 12 amino acids. J lost 4 bases, V lost 5 bases, and 3 bases had no gene match. The chain's CDR3 is CSALLAADTQYF. CDR3 coding DNA: TGCAGTGCTCTCCTAGCGGCAGATACGCAGTATTTT.

This sequence joins TRBV7-3 and TRBJ1-1, with 8 bases matching TRBD1. Germline-derived CDR1 and CDR2 are SGHTA and FQGTGA. V gave up 5 bases and J gave up 5 bases; unmatched junction bases: 4. This CDR3 is 13 amino acids long. CDR3 protein: CASSAGQGTEAFF. CDR3 DNA: TGTGCCAGCAGCGCCGGACAGGGAACTGAAGCTTTCTTT.

V is TRBV2 and J is TRBJ2-7; no clear D gene. This CDR3 region has 11 residues. Looked up from germline, CDR1 is SNHLY and CDR2 is FYNNEI. V dropped 0 bases and J dropped 6 bases, with 3 bases sitting between them. DNA of the CDR3: TGTGCCAGCAGTGAAGCATCCGAGCAGTACTTC. Its translation: CASSEASEQYF.

DNA for the CDR3: TGCAGTGCTAGAATGGACAGGGGGAACTATGGCTACACCTTC. Protein product: CSARMDRGNYGYTF. V usage is TRBV20-1 and J usage is TRBJ1-2; 10 bases are shared with TRBD1. Germline CDR1 and CDR2: DFQATT and SNEGSKA (reference sequence). The trim removed 2 bases at V and 2 bases at J, leaving 2 bases unmatched. The CDR3 is 14 residues long.

This clonotype was counted once. J is TRBJ2-6 and V is TRBV3-1; a possible D gene is TRBD1 (6 bases). This CDR3 has 17 residues. Germline loops: CDR1 LGHDT, CDR2 YNNKEL (reference sequence). V gave up 4 bases and J gave up 0 bases, with 13 bases separating them. In DNA form, the CDR3 reads TGTGCCAGCAGCCGGGACACTAGGTCCTCTGGGGCCAACGTCCTGACTTTC. Protein product: CASSRDTRSSGANVLTF.

The CDR3 DNA reads TGTGCCAGCAGCCAACAGGGTGTTAGGGCAGATACGCAGTATTTT. It yields the protein CASSQQGVRADTQYF. This chain connects TRBV3-1 to TRBJ2-3; possibly TRBD1 for D (5 bases). Germline-derived CDR1 and CDR2 are LGHDT and YNNKEL (reference sequence). Trimming took 2 bases from V and 4 from J, leaving 13 bases between them. The CDR3 is 15 amino acids.

The chain employs TRBV7-2 and TRBJ1-5, with TRBD1 as a possible D gene (6 bases). CDR1 is SGHTA, CDR2 FQGNSA, per germline. V gave up 5 bases and J gave up 0 bases, with 17 bases separating them. The CDR3 has 17 residues. CDR3 residues: CASSGGWTDYSNQPQHF. CDR3 DNA: TGTGCCAGCAGCGGGGGGTGGACAGATTATAGCAATCAGCCCCAGCATTTT.

The chain's CDR3 is CASSSTDNTGELFF. The CDR3 bases are TGTGCCAGCAGCTCGACAGATAACACCGGGGAGCTGTTTTTT. This rearrangement joins TRBV7-3 to TRBJ2-2, with D possibly matching TRBD1 (5 bases). V was clipped by 4 bases and J by 2 bases, with 8 bases between them. Germline V gives CDR1 SGHTA, CDR2 FQGTGA. The CDR3 is 14 residues long.

The chain uses TRBV9 and TRBJ2-5, with D hard to call. The V gene's germline CDR1 is SGDLS and CDR2 YYNGEE. The CDR3 has 14 residues. The ends were cut back, 2 bases at V and 1 base at J, with 9 bases in the middle. CDR3 amino acids: CASSVGSLQETQYF. For the CDR3, the DNA is TGTGCCAGCAGCGTCGGGTCCCTCCAAGAGACCCAGTACTTC.

This sequence joins TRBV24-1 and TRBJ1-2; 9 bases map to TRBD1. The CDR3 has 13 residues. The germline CDR1 and CDR2 sequences are KGHDR and SFDVKD. Trimming at V came to 3 bases and at J to 8 bases, leaving 3 bases not matched to a gene. The DNA of the CDR3 is TGTGCCACCAGTGATCGGGACAGGGTCGGCTACACCTTC. This sequence encodes CATSDRDRVGYTF.

The chain recombines TRBV20-1 with TRBJ1-1; possible D gene TRBD1, 5 bases. CDR1 DFQATT and CDR2 SNEGSKA come from the germline V gene (reference sequence). The V and J ends lost 8 bases and 4 bases respectively, with 11 bases between them. CDR3 length: 11 amino acids. The CDR3 is CSSGLGTEAFF. The CDR3 DNA reads TGCAGTTCAGGGTTAGGCACTGAAGCTTTCTTT.

V usage is TRBV7-2 and J usage is TRBJ2-1; D remains ambiguous. The germline V gene encodes CDR1 SGHTA and CDR2 FQGNSA. This CDR3 contains 13 residues. Trimming took off 1 base at V and 5 bases at J, with 6 bases between the two ends. The CDR3 nucleotides read TGTGCCAGCAGCTTAGAACCGGACAATGAGCAGTTCTTC. This gives the protein CASSLEPDNEQFF.

The rearrangement uses TRBV6-5 and TRBJ2-1; 7 nucleotides line up with TRBD2. The CDR3 is 13 residues long. The ends lost 7 bases at V and 2 bases at J; junction bases unmatched: 2. Germline V CDR1 and CDR2: MNHEY, SVGAGI. DNA of the CDR3: TGTGCCAGCAAAAGCGGGGCCTACAATGAGCAGTTCTTC. Translation gives CASKSGAYNEQFF.

V and J are TRBV29-1 and TRBJ1-1; no reliable D call. The CDR3 is made up of 13 amino acids. Trimming cost V 5 bases and J 2 bases, with 12 bases left between them. Germline V gives CDR1 SQVTM, CDR2 ANQGSEA. CDR3 sequence: CSVNQDGNTEAFF. The CDR3 DNA reads TGCAGCGTTAACCAGGACGGCAACACTGAAGCTTTCTTT.

The CDR3 coding sequence is TGTGCCAGCAGCTCCGGGACCCAAGAGACCCAGTACTTC. This sequence encodes CASSSGTQETQYF. V usage is TRBV5-6 and J usage is TRBJ2-5, with D possibly being TRBD1 or TRBD2 (5 bases each). Germline V lookup: CDR1 SGHDT, CDR2 YYEEEE. The CDR3 covers 13 residues. Trimming removed 3 bases at V and 1 base at J, with 7 bases between.